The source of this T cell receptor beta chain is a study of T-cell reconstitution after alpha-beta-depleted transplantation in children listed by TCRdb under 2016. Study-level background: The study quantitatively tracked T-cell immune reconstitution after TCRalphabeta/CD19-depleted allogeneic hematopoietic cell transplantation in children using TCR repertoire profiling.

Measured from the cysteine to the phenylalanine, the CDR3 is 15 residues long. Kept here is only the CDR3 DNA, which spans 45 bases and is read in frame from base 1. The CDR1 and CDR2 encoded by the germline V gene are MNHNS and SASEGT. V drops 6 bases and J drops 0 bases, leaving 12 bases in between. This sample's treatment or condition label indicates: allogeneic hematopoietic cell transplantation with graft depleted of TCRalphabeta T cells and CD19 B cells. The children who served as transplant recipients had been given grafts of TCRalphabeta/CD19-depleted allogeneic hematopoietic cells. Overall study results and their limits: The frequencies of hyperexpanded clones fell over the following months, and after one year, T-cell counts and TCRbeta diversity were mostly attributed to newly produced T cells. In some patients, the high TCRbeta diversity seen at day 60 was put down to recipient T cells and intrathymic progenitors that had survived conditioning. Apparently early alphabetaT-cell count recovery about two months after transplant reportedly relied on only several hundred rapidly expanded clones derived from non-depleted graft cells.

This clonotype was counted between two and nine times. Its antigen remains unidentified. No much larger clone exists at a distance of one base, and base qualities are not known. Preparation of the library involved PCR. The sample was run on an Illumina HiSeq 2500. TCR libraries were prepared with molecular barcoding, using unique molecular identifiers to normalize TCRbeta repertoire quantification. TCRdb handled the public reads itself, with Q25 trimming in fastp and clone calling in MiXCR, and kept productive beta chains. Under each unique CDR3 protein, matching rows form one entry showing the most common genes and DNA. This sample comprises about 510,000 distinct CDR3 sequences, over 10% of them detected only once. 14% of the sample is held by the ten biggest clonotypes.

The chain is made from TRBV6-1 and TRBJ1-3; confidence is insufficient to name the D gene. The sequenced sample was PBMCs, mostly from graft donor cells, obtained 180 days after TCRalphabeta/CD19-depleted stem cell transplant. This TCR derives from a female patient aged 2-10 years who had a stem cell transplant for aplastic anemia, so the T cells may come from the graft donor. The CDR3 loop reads CASRVGAGSGNTIYF. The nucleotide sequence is TGTGCCAGCAGGGTAGGAGCGGGCTCTGGAAACACCATATATTTT.